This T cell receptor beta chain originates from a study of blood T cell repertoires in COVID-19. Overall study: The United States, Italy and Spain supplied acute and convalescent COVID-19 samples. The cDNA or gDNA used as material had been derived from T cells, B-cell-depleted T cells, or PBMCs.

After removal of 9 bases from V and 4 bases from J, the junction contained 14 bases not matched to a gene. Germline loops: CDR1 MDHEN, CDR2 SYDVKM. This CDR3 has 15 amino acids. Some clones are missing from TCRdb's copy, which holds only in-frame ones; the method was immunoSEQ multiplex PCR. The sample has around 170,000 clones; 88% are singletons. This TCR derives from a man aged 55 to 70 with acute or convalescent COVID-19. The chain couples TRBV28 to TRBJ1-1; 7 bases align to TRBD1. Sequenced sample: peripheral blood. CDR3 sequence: CASRDPGQLSTEAFF. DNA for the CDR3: TGTGCCAGTAGAGACCCGGGACAGTTAAGCACTGAAGCTTTCTTT.